Below, 21 T cell receptor beta chains from the same sample are listed, as sequenced in a study of cytotoxic CD8 clonotypes in ibrutinib-treated CLL. Assay: immunoSEQ multiplex PCR; the TCRdb copy retains only in-frame clones and omits some. The data show around 76,000 clones, less than 85% seen once. This sample comprised PBMCs, obtained after 24 months of ibrutinib treatment. These receptor sequences come from a human donor with chronic lymphocytic leukemia.

This clone is a singleton in its sample. The chain links TRBV30 to TRBJ1-1; D call uncertain. This CDR3 spans 13 amino acids. Trimming shortened V by 0 bases and J by 5 bases, and 10 bases separated the two germline ends. The germline V gene has CDR1 GTSNPN and CDR2 SVGIG (reference sequence). This CDR3 reads CAWSVRAATEAFF. The CDR3 DNA sequence: TGTGCCTGGAGTGTACGGGCTGCGACTGAAGCTTTCTTT.

The chain uses TRBV4-1 and TRBJ2-5; D uncertain. V lost 1 base and J 1 base, leaving 10 bases between the germline ends. The CDR3 covers 15 residues. CDR1 and CDR2 from the germline V gene are MGHRA and YSYEKL. DNA of the CDR3: TGCGCCAGCAGCCAAGGTCGAAGCCTCCAAGAGACCCAGTACTTC. This translates into CASSQGRSLQETQYF.

This clone was seen more than once but under ten times. The chain combines TRBV28 with TRBJ2-3; no definite D call. The germline V and J ends were trimmed by 7 bases and 2 bases, with 13 bases remaining between them. The CDR3 has 14 amino acids. The germline CDR1 and CDR2 sequences are MDHEN and SYDVKM. CDR3 bases: TGTGCCAGCAAATCGACGTTGTCCACAGATACGCAGTATTTT. This encodes CASKSTLSTDTQYF. Complete variable domain (other parts from reference TRBV28 and TRBJ2-3): DVKVTQSSRYLVKRTGEKVFLECVQDMDHENMFWYRQDPGLGLRLIYFSYDVKMKEKGDIPEGYSVSREKKERFSLILESASTNQTSMYLCASKSTLSTDTQYFGPGTRLTVL.

The chain employs TRBV7-3 and TRBJ2-3; TRBD1 matches at 10 bases. V lost 3 bases, J lost 4 bases, and 1 base stayed unmatched. The CDR3 covers 14 residues. CDR1 is SGHTA, CDR2 FQGTGA, per germline. CDR3 nucleotide sequence: TGTGCCAGCAGCTTGACAGGGGGCGCAGATACGCAGTATTTT. Its translation is CASSLTGGADTQYF.

V is TRBV4-2 and J is TRBJ1-5; no definite D call. With 5 bases removed from V and 2 bases from J, the gap between germline ends came to 10 bases. This CDR3 has 14 residues. Germline V gene data show CDR1 as LGHNA and CDR2 as YNFKEQ. The CDR3 nucleotides read TGTGCCAGCAGCTTGGACGGCCGCAATCAGCCCCAGCATTTT. This gives the protein CASSLDGRNQPQHF.

V and J are TRBV5-4 and TRBJ2-3; D is perhaps TRBD1 or TRBD2 (5 bases each). This CDR3 is built from 14 residues. Trimming left V 9 bases short and J 2 bases short, with 16 bases between. The germline gives CDR1 SGHNT, CDR2 YYREEE (reference sequence). CDR3 loop: CAIGAEPLTDTQYF. DNA of the CDR3: TGTGCCATCGGGGCCGAGCCTCTCACAGATACGCAGTATTTT.

The chain uses TRBV6-1 and TRBJ2-5; weak D call: TRBD1 (6 bases). Germline CDR1 reads MNHNS; CDR2 reads SASEGT. V was shortened by 1 base and J by 0 bases, with 6 bases between the two germline ends. The CDR3 runs 14 residues. The CDR3 here is CASSEGDNQETQYF. In DNA form, the CDR3 reads TGTGCCAGCAGTGAAGGGGACAACCAAGAGACCCAGTACTTC.

The V and J genes are TRBV6-5 and TRBJ1-2; TRBD1 matches 9 bases. The CDR3 is made up of 13 amino acids. Germline assignment: CDR1 MNHEY and CDR2 SVGAGI. Trimming took 6 bases from V and 6 from J; bases not matched to a gene: 5. In DNA, the CDR3 is TGTGCCAGCAGAAGGACAGGGGCGAATGGCTACACCTTC. Its protein product is CASRRTGANGYTF.

The J gene is TRBJ2-2, the V gene TRBV4-2, with 11 bases matching TRBD2. This CDR3 is built from 16 residues. Trimming took 3 bases from V and 2 from J; bases not matched to a gene: 2. Per germline, CDR1 LGHNA and CDR2 YNFKEQ. This CDR3 reads CASSQRLAGNTGELFF. The DNA for the CDR3 is TGTGCCAGCAGCCAGCGACTAGCGGGAAACACCGGGGAGCTGTTTTTT.

This clone was seen more than once but under ten times. This chain uses TRBV29-1 with TRBJ1-1, with D possibly TRBD1 on 5 matching bases. The CDR3 runs to 14 residues. CDR1 is SQVTM and CDR2 is ANQGSEA in the germline V gene. The germline V and J ends were trimmed by 7 bases and 3 bases, with 18 bases remaining between them. CDR3 residues: CSAARAGTYTEAFF. The CDR3 region has the DNA TGCAGCGCGGCGCGTGCAGGGACGTACACTGAAGCTTTCTTT.

This clone is a singleton in its sample. Since a far larger clone is one base different, this is likely a read error. The V and J genes are TRBV5-1 and TRBJ2-7; 7 bases align to TRBD2. CDR1 and CDR2 from the germline V gene are SGHRS and YFSETQ. This CDR3 contains 15 residues. Trimming at V came to 2 bases and at J to 2 bases, leaving 7 bases not matched to a gene. CDR3 DNA sequence: TGCGCCAGCAGCTTAGGCGGGAGCGGGACCTACGAGCAGTACTTC. Translation gives CASSLGGSGTYEQYF.

The chain couples TRBV7-9 to TRBJ1-2; TRBD1 aligns across 8 bases. V gave up 4 bases and J gave up 6 bases; unmatched junction bases: 7. CDR1 is SEHNR, CDR2 FQNEAQ, per germline (reference sequence). The CDR3 is 14 amino acids. CDR3: CASSSWDRLNGYTF. The DNA of the CDR3 is TGTGCCAGCAGCTCATGGGACAGGCTGAATGGCTACACCTTC.

The table lists this clone with a count of one. The J gene is TRBJ2-7, the V gene TRBV7-2; either TRBD1 or TRBD2 may fit D (6 bases each). Germline assignment: CDR1 SGHTA and CDR2 FQGNSA. This CDR3 has 18 amino acids. Trimming cost V 0 bases and J 4 bases, with 22 bases left between them. This CDR3 is CASSLAGGGYRARYEQYF. The DNA for the CDR3 is TGTGCCAGCAGCTTAGCTGGAGGGGGGTACAGGGCGCGTTACGAGCAGTACTTC.

V gene TRBV29-1 combines with J gene TRBJ2-1, with a tentative D call TRBD2 (6 bases). The CDR3 loop spans 16 amino acids. Trimming took 7 bases from V and 5 from J, leaving 24 bases between them. The germline gives CDR1 SQVTM, CDR2 ANQGSEA. The CDR3 coding sequence is TGCAGCGGGGGGGTCACGTCTTCAAATCCCCACAATGAGCAGTTCTTC. This encodes CSGGVTSSNPHNEQFF.

This clone was seen a single time. The V gene is TRBV7-9, the J gene TRBJ1-2; 8 bases map to TRBD1. This CDR3 region has 16 residues. V shed 5 bases and J 2 bases; nucleotides not matched to a gene: 10. Germline CDR1 SEHNR, CDR2 FQNEAQ (reference sequence). DNA of the CDR3: TGTGCCAGCAGCCAGGGGGCCAGGACAGGGAACTATGGCTACACCTTC. This codes for CASSQGARTGNYGYTF.

The V and J genes are TRBV4-1 and TRBJ2-3, with TRBD2 matching over 9 bases. After removal of 4 bases from V and 2 bases from J, the junction contained 7 bases not matched to a gene. Germline CDR1 is MGHRA and CDR2 is YSYEKL. The CDR3 runs 16 residues. CDR3 sequence (DNA): TGCGCCAGCAGCCTGTTCGGACTAGCGTCCACAGATACGCAGTATTTT. This translates into CASSLFGLASTDTQYF.

This clone was counted between two and nine times. The V and J genes are TRBV20-1 and TRBJ1-1, with D unresolved. The CDR3 length is 10 residues. Between the trimmed V and J ends, which lost 6 bases and 8 bases, there was a span of 10 bases. Germline V gene lookup returns CDR1 DFQATT and CDR2 SNEGSKA (reference sequence). CDR3 sequence reads: CSAEGVEAFF. The CDR3 DNA reads as TGCAGTGCCGAGGGCGTAGAAGCTTTCTTT.

This clone was observed a few times. The V and J genes are TRBV9 and TRBJ1-4; 7 bases agree with TRBD1. This CDR3 is built from 15 residues. V was clipped by 0 bases and J by 5 bases; unmatched bases: 4. Germline V CDR1 and CDR2: SGDLS, YYNGEE. The CDR3 protein is CASSVEGQYNEKLFF. In DNA, the CDR3 is TGTGCCAGCAGCGTAGAGGGACAGTACAATGAAAAACTGTTTTTT.

V gene TRBV28 combines with J gene TRBJ1-1; D is perhaps TRBD1 (5 bases). CDR3 length: 14 residues. Germline V gene sequence: CDR1 MDHEN, CDR2 SYDVKM. Trimming pared 6 bases from V and 0 bases from J, leaving 11 bases between. CDR3 loop: CASSPGALNTEAFF. The CDR3 DNA reads TGTGCCAGCAGCCCTGGGGCCTTGAACACTGAAGCTTTCTTT.

CDR3 amino acids: CASSTGVGNQPQHF. The CDR3, as DNA: TGCGCCAGCAGCACGGGAGTGGGGAATCAGCCCCAGCATTTT. V usage is TRBV5-1 and J usage is TRBJ1-5, with D hard to call. Trimming cost V 4 bases and J 4 bases, with 12 bases left between them. CDR1 is SGHRS and CDR2 is YFSETQ in the germline V gene. This CDR3 comprises 14 residues.

This chain joins TRBV11-2 and TRBJ2-3; D unresolved. Trimming took 5 bases from V and 7 from J, leaving 7 bases between them. This CDR3 has 11 amino acids. Germline V gene data show CDR1 as SGHAT and CDR2 as FQNNGV. DNA of the CDR3: TGTGCCAGCAGCCCCCAGTATACGCAGTATTTT. Translation gives CASSPQYTQYF. Full variable domain (outside the CDR3, taken from reference TRBV11-2 and TRBJ2-3): EAGVAQSPRYKIIEKRQSVAFWCNPISGHATLYWYQQILGQGPKLLIQFQNNGVVDDSQLPKDRFSAERLKGVDSTLKIQPAKLEDSAVYLCASSPQYTQYFGPGTRLTVL.